Listed below are T cell receptor beta chains from one sample, sequenced in a study of T cell responses to AZD1222 COVID-19 vaccine. Method: immunoSEQ multiplex PCR; TCRdb's copy keeps in-frame clones and lacks some. The data hold 160,000 or so clones, with about nine tenths observed a single time. The sequences come from peripheral blood, collected after recovery from COVID-19. These receptor sequences come from an adult who had recovered from COVID-19. Each CDR3 is given with its conserved first and last residue. A D gene is named only where the DNA matches it firmly. Part of the rows lack a size; the others show once, few, many or a class for expanded clones.

TRBJ2-2 TRBV19 once TRBD2 TGTGCCAGTAGTATAGGGATCCGCAAGGGACTAGCAAACACCGGGGAGCTGTTTTTT CASSIGIRKGLANTGELFF
TRBJ2-3 TRBV5-1 NA NA TGCGCCAGCAGCACCGGGACAACTACTAGCACAGATACGCAGTATTTT CASSTGTTTSTDTQYF
TRBJ2-2 TRBV2 NA NA TGTGCCGGGGGACTCGTTAATACCGGGGAGCTGTTTTTT CAGGLVNTGELFF
TRBJ2-7 TRBV4-2 once TRBD2 TGTGCCAGCAGCCAAACTAGCGGGAGTACGTCCTACGAGCAGTACTTC CASSQTSGSTSYEQYF
TRBJ1-6 TRBV7-3 NA NA TGTGCCAGCAGCTTCCTGGGGGGAAATAATTCACCCCTCCACTTT CASSFLGGNNSPLHF
TRBJ2-7 TRBV5-1 NA TRBD2 TGCGCCAGCAGCTTGCGGGGGGTAGCTATCTACGAGCAGTACTTC CASSLRGVAIYEQYF
TRBJ2-3 TRBV28 NA TRBD2 TGTGCCAGCAGTTCGCAAGGGGCTAGCGGGGGGCGGGGAGATACGCAGTATTTT CASSSQGASGGRGDTQYF
TRBJ1-2 TRBV3-1/TRBV3-2 NA NA TGTGCCAGCAGCCAGACTTCCGGGAGGTACACCTTC CASSQTSGRYTF
TRBJ1-6 TRBV6-4 NA NA TGTGCCAGCAGTGCCAGCCAGGGTTATAATTCACCCCTCCACTTT CASSASQGYNSPLHF
TRBJ2-3 TRBV12-3/TRBV12-4 NA NA TGTGCCAGCACCCTGAGGCGGGATACGCAGTATTTT CASTLRRDTQYF
TRBJ2-1 TRBV7-2 NA TRBD2 TGTGCCAGCAGCACCTTAGCGGGGGGATTTCGGGAGTTCTTC CASSTLAGGFREFF
TRBJ1-1 TRBV16 NA NA TGTGCCAGCAGCCGGGACTTGAACACTGAAGCTTTCTTT CASSRDLNTEAFF
TRBJ1-4 TRBV3-1/TRBV3-2 NA NA TGTGCCAGCAGCCTGAGTCGGGATGAAAAACTGTTTTTT CASSLSRDEKLFF
TRBJ1-3 TRBV5-1 few NA TGCGCCAGCAGGGCAGGGTTTGGAAACACCATATATTTT CASRAGFGNTIYF
TRBJ2-3 TRBV9 NA TRBD2 TGTGCCAGCAGCGCTAGCGGGAGTTTCGATACGCAGTATTTT CASSASGSFDTQYF
TRBJ2-1 TRBV28 once NA TGTGCCAGCAGTTTATGGGGAAACTCCTACAATGAGCAGTTCTTC CASSLWGNSYNEQFF
TRBJ1-4 TRBV6-1 NA NA TGTGCCAGCAGTGAGGCGAGCGGGGCCTATAATGAAAAACTGTTTTTT CASSEASGAYNEKLFF